These 22 T cell receptor beta chains originate from one sample sequenced in a study of cytomegalovirus exposure and HLA in healthy donors (dated by TCRdb to about 2017). Libraries were constructed by the immunoSEQ multiplex PCR assay. The multiplex PCR relied on a mix of 60 forward primers for TCR Vbeta segments and 13 reverse primers for TCR Jbeta segments. TCRdb took this table from immuneACCESS and kept in-frame rearrangements with V and J called. Such tables lack part of the clones; where checked against another copy, unresolved V genes explain under half of the gap, and the rest is unexplained. The sample profile shows around 260,000 clones; 80% of them were found once. Together, the top ten hold about 0.3% of the sample. Input material: PBMCs. The receptor source for this set is a girl aged 2-10 years in good health and CMV-seronegative.

CDR3 DNA: TGTGCCAGCAGTTTATTAAGGGGGGGAAACACCATATATTTT. This sequence encodes CASSLLRGGNTIYF. The V gene is TRBV28, the J gene TRBJ1-3, with a tentative D call TRBD1 (6 bases). This CDR3 is 14 amino acids long. V dropped 1 base and J dropped 4 bases, with 8 bases sitting between them. The germline CDR1 and CDR2 sequences are MDHEN and SYDVKM.

The rearrangement uses TRBV18 and TRBJ2-1; TRBD2 matches at 8 bases. The CDR3 is 15 residues long. With 6 bases clipped from V and 9 bases from J, the junction kept 13 bases outside the gene matches. The V gene's germline CDR1 is KGHSH and CDR2 LQKENI. The CDR3 nucleotides are TGTGCCAGCTCGTCCGGGACTAGTGGGTCGGGTGAGCAGTTCTTC. This encodes CASSSGTSGSGEQFF.

The CDR3, as DNA: TGTGCCTCAGACCAGACAGGGAACTACAATGAGCAGTTCTTC. Amino acid sequence: CASDQTGNYNEQFF. V and J are TRBV28 and TRBJ2-1; the match to TRBD1 covers 7 bases. This CDR3 region has 14 residues. Germline CDR1 MDHEN, CDR2 SYDVKM. V trimming: 11 bases; J trimming: 3 bases; junction bases outside the gene matches: 10.

This chain links TRBV19 with TRBJ2-2; 8 bases map to TRBD1. Per the germline V gene, CDR1 is LNHDA and CDR2 is SQIVND (reference sequence). The CDR3 contains 17 residues. V was clipped by 6 bases and J by 5 bases; unmatched bases: 14. The CDR3: CASSVTAGGAGTGELFF. The CDR3 DNA reads as TGTGCCAGTAGCGTAACGGCAGGGGGCGCAGGGACCGGGGAGCTGTTTTTT.

The rearrangement links TRBV7-2 to TRBJ1-4; D uncertain. Germline-derived CDR1 and CDR2 are SGHTA and FQGNSA. V was pared by 4 bases and J by 2 bases, with 14 bases between. This CDR3 has 16 residues. CDR3 protein: CASSYTFSLTNEKLFF. The CDR3 nucleotides are TGTGCCAGCAGCTATACGTTTAGTTTGACTAATGAAAAACTGTTTTTT.

The genes are TRBV20-1 and TRBJ2-1; D unclear. Per germline, CDR1 DFQATT and CDR2 SNEGSKA (reference sequence). This CDR3 region has 11 residues. V was clipped by 3 bases and J by 9 bases, with 9 bases between them. CDR3 nucleotide sequence: TGCAGTGCTAGTAGAGTAGCTGAGCAGTTCTTC. Its translation is CSASRVAEQFF.

This rearrangement joins TRBV4-1 to TRBJ2-5; TRBD1 aligns across 11 bases. After removal of 4 bases from V and 4 bases from J, the junction contained 11 bases not matched to a gene. This CDR3 has 17 amino acids. The V gene's germline CDR1 is MGHRA and CDR2 YSYEKL. The CDR3 loop is CASSPWTGGRVGETQYF. The CDR3, as DNA: TGCGCCAGCAGCCCCTGGACAGGGGGCCGAGTCGGAGAGACCCAGTACTTC.

Here the CDR3 DNA reads TGTGCCAGCAGCTTTACCGGGACTAGCGGCGAGCAGTTCTTC. This encodes CASSFTGTSGEQFF. J is TRBJ2-1 and V is TRBV11-2, with 11 bases matching TRBD2. The CDR3 loop spans 14 amino acids. V lost 3 bases to trimming and J lost 10 bases; unmatched junction nucleotides: 5. Germline V gene sequence: CDR1 SGHAT, CDR2 FQNNGV.

The chain employs TRBV4-1 and TRBJ1-2; D is uncertain. The V end was cut by 0 bases, the J end by 5 bases, with 16 bases between. The CDR3 loop spans 16 amino acids. CDR1 is MGHRA and CDR2 is YSYEKL in the germline V gene. CDR3 protein: CASSQDVLEVEYGYTF. Here the CDR3 DNA reads TGCGCCAGCAGCCAAGATGTTCTCGAGGTAGAATATGGCTACACCTTC.

This sequence joins TRBV4-1 and TRBJ2-7; D is unresolved. The CDR3 is made up of 14 amino acids. The germline V gene has CDR1 MGHRA and CDR2 YSYEKL. V was clipped by 0 bases and J by 1 base, with 7 bases between them. The CDR3 DNA sequence: TGCGCCAGCAGCCAAGAGCCAGGTTCCTACGAGCAGTACTTC. Amino acid sequence: CASSQEPGSYEQYF.

Details on this clone: The same CDR3 arises from other DNA sequences in this sample as well. V is TRBV7-9 and J is TRBJ1-4; no firm D call. Germline CDR1 is SEHNR and CDR2 is FQNEAQ (reference sequence). This CDR3 spans 11 amino acids. Trimming removed 3 bases at V and 8 bases at J, with 4 bases between. The CDR3 DNA follows: TGTGCCAGCAGCTTGCGGGAAAAACTGTTTTTT. It is translated as CASSLREKLFF.

V and J are TRBV10-3 and TRBJ2-5, with 12 nucleotides matching TRBD1. Trimming cost V 8 bases and J 5 bases; bases outside gene matches: 9. Germline loops: CDR1 ENHRY, CDR2 SYGVKD. This CDR3 is built from 15 residues. CDR3 sequence reads: CAIGTGTGGWETQYF. The CDR3 DNA reads as TGTGCCATCGGAACGGGGACAGGGGGCTGGGAGACCCAGTACTTC.

The rearrangement uses TRBV6-5 and TRBJ1-3, with D perhaps matching TRBD1 (5 bases). Germline V gene sequence: CDR1 MNHEY, CDR2 SVGAGI. CDR3 length equals 15 residues. Trimming cost V 2 bases and J 0 bases, with 8 bases left between them. CDR3 nucleotides: TGTGCCAGCAGTTACGACAGCCACTCTGGAAACACCATATATTTT. This encodes CASSYDSHSGNTIYF.

This chain joins TRBV11-3 and TRBJ2-2, with D possibly matching TRBD1 (6 bases). The CDR3 spans 15 residues. Germline CDR1 and CDR2: SGHNT and YENEEA. V dropped 4 bases and J dropped 1 base, with 10 bases sitting between them. Here the CDR3 DNA reads TGTGCCAGCAGCTCGCAGGGGTTGAACACCGGGGAGCTGTTTTTT. Encoded protein: CASSSQGLNTGELFF.

This clone has a handful of counts. The chain carries TRBV13 and TRBJ2-1, with 7 positions matching TRBD1. V lost 3 bases to trimming and J lost 9 bases; unmatched junction nucleotides: 5. CDR1 and CDR2 (germline): PRHDT, FYEKMQ (reference sequence). The CDR3 is 13 residues long. The CDR3 reads CASSFGQVFEQFF. As DNA, the CDR3 is TGTGCCAGCAGCTTCGGACAGGTATTTGAGCAGTTCTTC.

This clone occurred once. V and J are TRBV30 and TRBJ1-1; D is undetermined. The V and J ends lost 2 bases and 6 bases respectively, with 10 bases between them. CDR3 size: 12 residues. CDR1 and CDR2 from the germline V gene are GTSNPN and SVGIG (reference sequence). CDR3 in amino acids: CAWSHGVPEAFF. The CDR3 coding sequence is TGTGCCTGGAGTCACGGGGTCCCTGAAGCTTTCTTT.

The chain recombines TRBV2 with TRBJ1-5, with 7 bases identical to TRBD1. V dropped 4 bases and J dropped 4; count of bases not matched to a gene: 4. CDR1 is SNHLY, CDR2 FYNNEI, per germline. The CDR3 has 14 residues. The DNA of the CDR3 is TGTGCCAGCAGTGGGGACAGTCAAAATCAGCCCCAGCATTTT. It yields the protein CASSGDSQNQPQHF.

The chain uses TRBV5-1 and TRBJ2-7; D call uncertain. Germline assignment: CDR1 SGHRS and CDR2 YFSETQ. V was pared by 0 bases and J by 1 base, with 2 bases between. The CDR3 contains 12 residues. CDR3 in amino acids: CASSLVSYEQYF. The CDR3 bases are TGCGCCAGCAGCTTGGTATCCTACGAGCAGTACTTC.

The J gene is TRBJ2-3, the V gene TRBV15; 9 nucleotides align to TRBD2. CDR3 size: 14 residues. Germline V gene data show CDR1 as LNHNV and CDR2 as YYDKDF (reference sequence). V dropped 5 bases and J dropped 4; count of bases not matched to a gene: 4. The CDR3 region is CATSLAGGADTQYF. The DNA of the CDR3 is TGTGCCACCAGCCTTGCGGGGGGGGCAGATACGCAGTATTTT.

This chain links TRBV5-1 with TRBJ2-5; 13 nucleotides match TRBD2. V was pared by 6 bases and J by 5 bases, with 7 bases of the junction left unmatched. There are 15 residues in the CDR3. Germline V gene data show CDR1 as SGHRS and CDR2 as YFSETQ. CDR3 DNA: TGCGCCAGCAAAGGACTAGCGGGGGATCGGGAGACCCAGTACTTC. Protein product: CASKGLAGDRETQYF.

The V and J genes are TRBV7-2 and TRBJ2-5, with 7 bases aligning to TRBD2. This CDR3 has 15 residues. Germline V gives CDR1 SGHTA, CDR2 FQGNSA. Trimming took 1 base from V and 2 from J; bases not matched to a gene: 4. CDR3: CASSLGWGGQETQYF. The CDR3, as DNA: TGTGCCAGCAGCTTAGGGTGGGGGGGGCAAGAGACCCAGTACTTC.

Remarks on this clone: Within the sample, other DNA sequences also encode this same CDR3. V gene TRBV28 combines with J gene TRBJ2-1; 12 nucleotides match TRBD2. The CDR3 length is 15 residues. After removal of 5 bases from V and 6 bases from J, the junction contained 5 bases not matched to a gene. The V gene's germline CDR1 is MDHEN and CDR2 SYDVKM. The CDR3 loop is CASSLLAGGINEQFF. For the CDR3, the DNA is TGTGCCAGCAGTCTGCTAGCGGGAGGGATCAATGAGCAGTTCTTC.